What follows describes a single TCR beta chain. Its specificity is unknown. The CDR3 covers 17 residues. Germline V lookup: CDR1 LGHNA, CDR2 YSLEER. V lost 4 bases and J lost 4; bases outside the gene matches: 13. The data are from a study of cytomegalovirus exposure and HLA in healthy donors. Notes on the study in general: Previously analyzed data showed that most TCR beta V segments were productive at a frequency of about 87% or about 30%.

The PCR contained 60 Vbeta and 13 Jbeta primers. Data came from immunoSEQ multiplex PCR; TCRdb stores just in-frame clones and leaves some out. The sample carries roughly 120,000 clones, 75% to 90% recorded once. Sequencing used PBMCs. This receptor was identified in a middle-aged man in good health and CMV-seronegative. The J gene is TRBJ2-3, the V gene TRBV4-3; 8 bases fit TRBD2. CDR3 DNA: TGCGCCAGCAGCCCCCGTTTAGCCAGCGGGAGTTCAGATACGCAGTATTTT. Translated, it gives CASSPRLASGSSDTQYF.